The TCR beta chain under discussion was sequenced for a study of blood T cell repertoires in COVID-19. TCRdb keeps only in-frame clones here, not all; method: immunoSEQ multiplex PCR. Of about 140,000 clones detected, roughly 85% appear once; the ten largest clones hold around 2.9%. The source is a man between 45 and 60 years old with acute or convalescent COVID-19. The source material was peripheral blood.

CDR3 in DNA: TGTGCCATCAGTACCCTAGACAGGGTCGAAGCTTTCTTT. Amino acid sequence: CAISTLDRVEAFF. The chain is built from TRBV10-3 and TRBJ1-1; TRBD1 aligns across 7 bases. This CDR3 comprises 13 residues. V lost 5 bases, J lost 8 bases, and 8 bases stayed unmatched. CDR1 and CDR2 from the germline V gene are ENHRY and SYGVKD.